This TCR beta chain was observed in a study of regulatory T cells in long-lasting Graves disease (dated by TCRdb to 2020 to 2023). Some background on the complete study: Newly diagnosed Graves' disease patients had taken antithyroid drugs for less than 3 months. Peripheral blood TCR sequencing and RNA sequencing compared persistent Graves' disease patients with newly diagnosed Graves' disease patients. The study was registered as a clinical trial and conducted in China. TCR sequencing covered 13 persistent and 20 or so newly diagnosed Graves' disease patients, some 33 samples in total.

The time point label for this specimen denotes: newly diagnosed GD, antithyroid drugs for less than 3 months. For both TCR sequencing and RNA sequencing, RNA was extracted from PBMCs using TRIzol. The diagnosis of Graves' disease was made according to American Thyroid Association guidelines. Patients were recruited from an endocrinology department in Xi'an, China. Each patient gave approximately 9.7 milliliters of peripheral blood, collected in an EDTA anticoagulant tube. Ficoll Paque Plus density gradient separation was used to isolate PBMCs, and no further T cell sorting was done. An Agilent 2100 Bioanalyzer and agarose gel were used to assess RNA quality, and a NanoDrop 2000 was used to measure RNA concentration. To note about this clonotype: Its antigen is still unknown. Per-base quality was not reported, and no clone a single base away is much larger than it.

Taken from the germline V gene (reference sequence), the CDR1 and CDR2 loops are SEHNR and FQNEAQ. V is pared back by 5 bases and J by 6 bases, with 11 bases lying between the germline termini. The CDR3 goes from the cysteine to the phenylalanine over 13 residues. Left in the record is the CDR3 DNA by itself, 39 bases read in frame from the first base. Library method: multiplex PCR. The instrument was an Illumina HiSeq 4000. CDR3 regions were amplified by Arm-PCR with iRepertoire HTBI primers to construct TCR beta libraries. PCR products were gel purified before sequencing. The paper's data handling went like this. A total of roughly 67 TRBV and some 15 TRBJ segments were identified across samples and were used for gene usage analysis of CDR3 amino acid clonotypes. COPE and FqMerger were used to merge filtered high-quality paired reads into contigs. BLAST was used to align contigs to the IMGT TRBV, TRBD and TRBJ reference genes, and CDR3 was defined following IMGT. Any clonotype with a frequency above 0.1% was classified as a highly expanded clone. Shannon entropy was used to measure repertoire diversity, and the Gini coefficient was used to measure V-J evenness. A clonotype was considered public if more than one individual shared it. TCRdb trimmed the raw reads at Q25, called clones with MiXCR and kept productive beta chains. Entries are consolidated by CDR3 protein sequence, retaining the most common genes and DNA. Clone size and V and J calls follow TCRdb, not the original study. The sample profile shows about 450,000 distinct CDR3 sequences; around 15% of them were found once. The ten largest account for over 15% of the sample.

Results the study describes overall, beyond this receptor: The authors noted that the small sample size was a limitation that may lower accuracy. Lower TCR Shannon entropy and fewer highly expanded clones were observed in persistent Graves' disease patients than in newly diagnosed patients, which suggested clonal expansion. Persistent patients shared more public clonotypes among themselves (around 3,000) than newly diagnosed patients did (about 970). Persistent disease showed preferential use of TRBV28, TRBJ1-2 and TRBJ2-5, whereas newly diagnosed disease favored TRBV20-1 and TRBJ2-1. Sequencing and analysis were limited to the TCR beta chain. Peripheral blood alone was examined, since thyroid tissue, which constituted the primary lesion, could not be accessed.

Separately, the same data were catalogued under a study of T cells in Graves' hyperthyroidism and ophthalmopathy. Reported in the second study: A patient counted as having stable Graves' hyperthyroidism if no progression to ophthalmopathy occurred over 18 months of follow-up. Hyperthyroidism patients were newly diagnosed, had a disease duration of under 2 months, and were aged 18 to 65 years. Patients with uncontrolled infections, other autoimmune diseases, pregnancy or lactation were excluded. Clinical symptoms, serum thyroxine and TRAb, thyroid ultrasound, and orbital computed tomography formed the basis for the diagnoses. The TCR CDR3 was subjected to a first round of RT-PCR using the HTBI primer set and the Qiagen OneStep RT-PCR kit. Blood samples also contained most of the expanded thyroid clonotypes (frequency above 0.001), which suggests that blood repertoires may reflect thyroid immune responses. A 13 V-J signature model separated ophthalmopathy from stable hyperthyroidism, with nearly 90% sensitivity and approximately 81% specificity in cross-validation and 80%/75% in testing. During validation, the model predicted progression to ophthalmopathy a median of around 6 months ahead of onset, with around 70% sensitivity and 72% to 80% specificity. A discovery cohort of about 96 patients, roughly 45 with Graves' ophthalmopathy and roughly 59 with stable Graves' hyperthyroidism, was used to find distinguishing TCR V-J signatures. An independent validation cohort of under 20 hyperthyroidism patients and more than 15 patients who later progressed to ophthalmopathy tested prospective prediction of ophthalmopathy. The 75 to 100 discovery patients were divided at random into training and test sets in a 7:3 ratio. In addition, the study compared T-cell repertoires in thyroid tissue and in blood from six Graves' hyperthyroidism patients. After sampling, hyperthyroidism patients received methimazole starting at 30 mg daily, and ophthalmopathy patients received high-dose intravenous methylprednisolone. The libraries were constructed in a second round of multiplex PCR and then size-selected and purified. Libraries were sequenced paired-end with 100 bp reads on an Illumina HiSeq2000. SOAPnuke was used to process the raw data, removing reads that contained adapters or uncalled bases, had a mean Phred below 15, or lacked an exact match to the constant primer or identifier. High-quality paired reads were merged using COPE v1.2.5, and each unique nucleotide sequence was defined as a clonotype. Clonotypes were aligned to IMGT TRBV, TRBD and TRBJ reference segments using MiTCR v1.1. Analysis was restricted to V-J combinations with a frequency above 0.0001, which covered approximately 99% of repertoires. The TCS score was defined as F50 (clonal expansion) divided by E x V (chaos), with BLOSUM62-based TCRdist calculated between CDR3 peptides within each V-J. Welch's t-statistics and random forest reduced roughly 500 V-J features to roughly 13, which were used in a naive Bayes classifier (R e1071). No statistical method was used to fix the sample size in advance, and group allocation was not hidden from the investigators. The paper describes TCR Vbeta CDR3 sequencing of roughly 130 peripheral blood samples, made up of 43 ophthalmopathy patients, some 80 hyperthyroidism patients and 17 progressor patients.

This material consisted of peripheral blood mononuclear cells (PBMCs), taken at new diagnosis, from a patient treated with antithyroid drugs. The sequence derives from a woman aged 45-65 years with Graves disease. Donor details come from another sample of the same person, matched by shared clones. This chain joins TRBV7-9 to TRBJ1-5; a tentative D call is TRBD1 (5 bases match). The CDR3 region reads CASSERRGQPQHF. The DNA sequence reads TGTGCCAGCAGCGAAAGGAGGGGTCAGCCCCAGCATTTT.